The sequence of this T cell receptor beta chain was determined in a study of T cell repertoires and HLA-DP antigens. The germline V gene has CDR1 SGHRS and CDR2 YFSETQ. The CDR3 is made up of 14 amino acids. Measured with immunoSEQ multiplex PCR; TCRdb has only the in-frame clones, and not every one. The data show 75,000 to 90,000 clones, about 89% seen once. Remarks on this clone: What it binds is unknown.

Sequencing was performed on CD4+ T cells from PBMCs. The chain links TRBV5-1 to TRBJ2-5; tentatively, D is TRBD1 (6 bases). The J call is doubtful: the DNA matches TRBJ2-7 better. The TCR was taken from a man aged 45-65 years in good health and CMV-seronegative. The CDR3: CASSLGTANYEQYF. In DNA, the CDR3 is TGCGCCAGCAGCTTGGGGACAGCGAACTACGAGCAGTACTTC.